The clone carrying this T cell receptor (beta chain) was seen more than once but under ten times. The table came from immunoSEQ multiplex PCR; TCRdb's copy has only in-frame clones and leaves some out. The table lists just over 300,000 clones, more than 75% of them singletons. The source of the sample is a study of blood T cell repertoires in COVID-19. This TCR came from a young man who had recovered from COVID-19. Sample: PBMCs or T cells enriched from blood (not recorded which).

The CDR3 reads CASRTGENSPLHF. The DNA for the CDR3 is TGTGCCAGCAGGACAGGGGAGAATTCACCCCTCCACTTT. The chain combines TRBV2 with TRBJ1-6; 8 bases map to TRBD1. CDR3 size: 13 residues. V gave up 6 bases and J gave up 7 bases; unmatched junction bases: 2. CDR1 and CDR2 from the germline V gene are SNHLY and FYNNEI. Full variable domain (outside the CDR3, taken from reference TRBV2 and TRBJ1-6): EPEVTQTPSHQVTQMGQEVILRCVPISNHLYFYWYRQILGQKVEFLVSFYNNEISEKSEIFDDQFSVERPDGSNFTLKIRSTKLEDSAMYFCASRTGENSPLHFGNGTRLTVT.